This T cell receptor (beta chain) was identified during a study of CD8+CD57+ T cells in acquired aplastic anemia. Study outcomes and limitations: Overlap between patients and controls comprised roughly 30 CD8+ CDR3 sequences.

This clonotype was detected ten times or more. The antigen is undetermined. Using genomic DNA as the template, TCR beta VDJ and CDR3 profiling was carried out. MiXCR, applied by TCRdb to the reads, yields one record per CDR3 protein. The sample has around 200,000 distinct CDR3 sequences; roughly 60% are singletons. CDR1 is SEHNR, CDR2 FQNEAQ, per germline (reference sequence). The CDR3 spans 14 residues. The ends were cut back, 7 bases at V and 3 bases at J, with 16 bases in the middle. CD8+CD57+ cell expansion had been shown by flow cytometry in patients chosen for sequencing. The TCR was taken from a human donor with aplastic anemia. Sequencing input: sorted CD4+, CD8+, or CD8+CD57+ T cells (not recorded which) from PBMCs. This rearrangement joins TRBV7-9 to TRBJ2-7; possibly TRBD2 for D (6 bases). The DNA of the CDR3 is TGTGCCAGCACTCTGGGAGGCCGGGACTACGAGCAGTACTTC. Translated, it gives CASTLGGRDYEQYF. Combining the CDR3 with reference TRBV7-9 and TRBJ2-7 gives the whole variable domain DTGVSQNPRHKITKRGQNVTFRCDPISEHNRLYWYRQTLGQGPEFLTYFQNEAQLEKSRLLSDRFSAERPKGSFSTLEIQRTEQGDSAMYLCASTLGGRDYEQYFGPGTRLTVT.